Shown below are 18 T cell receptor beta chains from a single sample sequenced in a study of OX40 agonist ivuxolimab in advanced cancers. Sequenced by immunoSEQ multiplex PCR; TCRdb stores in-frame clones only, minus some. The table has about 60,000 clones, roughly 85% seen once. The sequencing used CD4+ or CD8+ T cells sorted from blood, collected in a trial of the OX40 agonist ivuxolimab. These receptors all stem from an adult with an advanced solid tumor such as melanoma, head and neck, liver or kidney cancer.

This chain uses TRBV18 with TRBJ1-1; TRBD1 matches 7 bases. The CDR3 runs 16 residues. After removal of 1 base from V and 5 bases from J, the junction contained 10 bases not matched to a gene. Germline CDR1 is KGHSH and CDR2 is LQKENI. CDR3 sequence: CASSPRSPTGRTEAFF. The CDR3 DNA reads as TGTGCCAGCTCACCACGCAGCCCGACAGGGCGGACTGAAGCTTTCTTT. The variable domain in full, with the rest retrieved from reference TRBV18 and TRBJ1-1, is NAGVMQNPRHLVRRRGQEARLRCSPMKGHSHVYWYRQLPEEGLKFMVYLQKENIIDESGMPKERFSAEFPKEGPSILRIQQVVRGDSAAYFCASSPRSPTGRTEAFFGQGTRLTVV.

This sequence joins TRBV16 and TRBJ1-2; D call uncertain. V lost 5 bases to trimming and J lost 4 bases, with 17 bases between them. The CDR3 is made up of 15 amino acids. Germline CDR1 KGHSY, CDR2 FQNENV. CDR3 DNA sequence: TGTGCCAGCAGCAAGCCGGTTAGAAAGACCTATGGCTACACCTTC. It encodes CASSKPVRKTYGYTF.

The chain recombines TRBV6-1 with TRBJ2-1; D remains unclear. The germline V and J ends were trimmed by 4 bases and 4 bases, with 11 bases remaining between them. The CDR3 has 14 residues. CDR1 is MNHNS and CDR2 is SASEGT in the germline V gene. In DNA form, the CDR3 reads TGTGCCAGCAGTGCCGGTCAGTTATACAATGAGCAGTTCTTC. Translation: CASSAGQLYNEQFF.

The chain carries TRBV5-3 and TRBJ2-1; D not resolved. TRBV5-3 is flagged as an ORF with uncertain function. V was pared by 9 bases and J by 4 bases, with 29 bases between. This CDR3 spans 18 amino acids. The CDR3 is CAKITVSETQQPYNEQFF. CDR3 nucleotide sequence: TGTGCCAAAATAACGGTATCGGAGACCCAGCAACCTTACAATGAGCAGTTCTTC.

The table lists this clone with a few counts. This chain connects TRBV10-3 to TRBJ1-5; 7 positions match TRBD1. This CDR3 has 13 amino acids. V dropped 10 bases and J dropped 8; count of bases not matched to a gene: 11. The V gene's germline CDR1 is ENHRY and CDR2 SYGVKD. The CDR3 sequence is CATAGTVIEPQHF. CDR3 in DNA: TGTGCCACCGCTGGGACAGTGATCGAGCCCCAGCATTTT.

The genes are TRBV5-1 and TRBJ1-1; maybe TRBD1 (6 bases). The CDR3 runs 14 residues. The germline V gene encodes CDR1 SGHRS and CDR2 YFSETQ. The V end was cut by 4 bases, the J end by 5 bases, with 15 bases between. CDR3 DNA: TGCGCCAGCAGCCGAGCAGGGGCGGGTACTGAAGCTTTCTTT. Translation gives CASSRAGAGTEAFF.

V is TRBV11-2 and J is TRBJ2-5, with D possibly TRBD2 on 5 matching bases. The end of the DNA is better explained by TRBJ2-7, so the J call may be wrong. This CDR3 is 14 amino acids long. Germline CDR1 and CDR2: SGHAT and FQNNGV. The CDR3 sequence is CASSLELDAYEQYF. The CDR3 DNA reads as TGTGCCAGCAGCTTAGAACTAGATGCCTACGAGCAGTACTTC.

J is TRBJ2-3 and V is TRBV1; TRBD2, the table's D call, was not compared with the DNA. TRBV1 is a pseudogene locus. This CDR3 is built from 21 residues. CDR3 amino acids: CTSSQESQRETQYLYTDTQYF. In nucleotides, the CDR3 is TGCACCAGCAGCCAAGAGTCCCAGCGGGAGACCCAGTATCTCTACACAGATACGCAGTATTTT.

This chain joins TRBV10-3 and TRBJ2-1; no definite D call. Germline V gives CDR1 ENHRY, CDR2 SYGVKD. Trimming shortened V by 0 bases and J by 3 bases, and 3 bases separated the two germline ends. This CDR3 region has 13 residues. The CDR3 here is CAISESSYNEQFF. DNA of the CDR3: TGTGCCATCAGTGAGTCAAGCTACAATGAGCAGTTCTTC.

The chain joins TRBV10-3 to TRBJ1-1; a weak D match, TRBD1 (6 bases). Germline V gene data show CDR1 as ENHRY and CDR2 as SYGVKD. This CDR3 comprises 14 residues. V lost 7 bases to trimming and J lost 4 bases, with 16 bases between them. CDR3: CAIKNAGVITEAFF. The CDR3 region has the DNA TGTGCCATCAAAAATGCAGGGGTCATCACTGAAGCTTTCTTT.

The V gene is TRBV11-1, the J gene TRBJ1-1; D remains ambiguous. Germline V CDR1 and CDR2: SGHAT, FQDESV (reference sequence). The CDR3 extends over 13 amino acids. V lost 3 bases and J 4 bases, leaving 9 bases between the germline ends. CDR3: CASSFPVGTEAFF. CDR3 DNA: TGTGCCAGCAGCTTCCCGGTGGGCACTGAAGCTTTCTTT.

The genes are TRBV14 and TRBJ1-4; D gene ambiguous. The CDR3 totals 17 residues. The V and J ends lost 1 base and 0 bases respectively, with 12 bases between them. In germline, CDR1 is SGHDN, CDR2 FVKESK. The CDR3 reads CASSQVDILATNEKLFF. The CDR3 DNA follows: TGTGCCAGCAGCCAAGTGGATATCCTAGCAACTAATGAAAAACTGTTTTTT.

This chain connects TRBV2 to TRBJ1-3; D gene unclear. CDR1 SNHLY and CDR2 FYNNEI come from the germline V gene. The V gene lost 1 base and the J gene lost 3 bases, with 1 base spanning the gap. The CDR3 contains 12 residues. CDR3 in amino acids: CASSEGGNTIYF. The DNA for the CDR3 is TGTGCCAGCAGTGAAGGTGGAAACACCATATATTTT.

This chain links TRBV4-1 with TRBJ2-7; D ambiguous. Deletions cut 1 base from V and 3 bases from J, with 10 bases between. The CDR3 totals 14 residues. Germline V gene data show CDR1 as MGHRA and CDR2 as YSYEKL. The CDR3 nucleotides read TGCGCCAGCAGCCAAGGTCGGCCGAGCTACGAGCAGTACTTC. Protein sequence: CASSQGRPSYEQYF.

The chain combines TRBV30 with TRBJ2-5; 9 bases agree with TRBD1. CDR1 and CDR2 from the germline V gene are GTSNPN and SVGIG (reference sequence). This CDR3 has 16 residues. With 0 bases clipped from V and 0 bases from J, the junction kept 5 bases outside the gene matches. For the CDR3, the DNA is TGTGCCTGGAGTGTACAGTGGGACAGGGACCAAGAGACCCAGTACTTC. This gives the protein CAWSVQWDRDQETQYF.

The chain employs TRBV30 and TRBJ1-2; the D gene is possibly TRBD1 (5 bases). Germline V gives CDR1 GTSNPN, CDR2 SVGIG (reference sequence). Deletions cut 2 bases from V and 4 bases from J, with 14 bases between. The CDR3 sequence is 14 residues long. CDR3 nucleotide sequence: TGTGCCTGGAGTAGGGGCAGGGTGGTCTATGGCTACACCTTC. Translating gives CAWSRGRVVYGYTF.

The chain joins TRBV28 to TRBJ2-5; 7 positions agree with TRBD1. V trimming: 4 bases; J trimming: 1 base; junction bases outside the gene matches: 3. This CDR3 has 14 amino acids. CDR1 is MDHEN and CDR2 is SYDVKM in the germline V gene. CDR3 in DNA: TGTGCCAGCAGTTACCCAGGGGGCCAAGAGACCCAGTACTTC. This translates into CASSYPGGQETQYF.

Turning to this clone: Relative to the germline gene, one junction end is altered; a read error may explain this. The chain has TRBV18 and TRBJ2-2; possibly TRBD1 or TRBD2 for D (5 bases each). CDR1 KGHSH and CDR2 LQKENI come from the germline V gene. This CDR3 has 16 residues. In nucleotides, the CDR3 is TGTGCCAGCTCACCCCCGGGGACGGGGAACGCCGGGGAGCTGTTTTTT. This gives the protein CASSPPGTGNAGELFF.